The T cell receptor (beta chain) described here comes from a study of T cell responses to AZD1222 COVID-19 vaccine. The data were produced by immunoSEQ multiplex PCR, yet TCRdb's version contains in-frame clones alone and is incomplete. The data contain roughly 150,000 clones, around 92% of them singletons. This CDR3 contains 17 residues. V lost 4 bases, J lost 4 bases, and 7 bases stayed unmatched. From germline, CDR1 is LNHNV and CDR2 YYDKDF (reference sequence). The starting material was peripheral blood, obtained 28 days after the second AZD1222 dose. This chain joins TRBV15 and TRBJ2-6; 10 nucleotides match TRBD1. The sequence derives from an adult who received the AZD1222 COVID-19 vaccine. CDR3 residues: CATSTGQGVSGANVLTF. DNA of the CDR3: TGTGCCACCAGCACTGGACAGGGGGTCTCCGGGGCCAACGTCCTGACTTTC.